Each of the 27 T cell receptor beta chains below was sequenced from the same sample in a study of CD8+ T cells in alopecia areata. Reverse transcription of extracted RNA yielded cDNA, which provided the sequencing template. Profiled with immunoSEQ multiplex PCR; TCRdb holds only in-frame clones, not every one. This table holds 100,000 to 120,000 clones, over 55% found once. The sequenced sample consisted of NKG2D-low CD8+ T cells sorted from blood. The receptor source for this set is a human donor with alopecia areata.

V usage is TRBV2 and J usage is TRBJ2-7, with 7 bases identical to TRBD1. The ends lost 6 bases at V and 7 bases at J; junction bases unmatched: 12. CDR1 is SNHLY and CDR2 is FYNNEI in the germline V gene. The CDR3 extends over 14 amino acids. The DNA for the CDR3 is TGTGCCAGCAGGGGCGAAGACAGGGTAGGAGAGCAGTACTTC. Its protein is CASRGEDRVGEQYF.

Notes on this clone: The sample carries other DNA sequences with the same CDR3. The J gene is TRBJ2-1, the V gene TRBV7-3, with TRBD2 matching 7 bases. The CDR3 totals 13 residues. The J segment lost 7 bases and the V segment lost 5 bases, leaving 5 bases of the junction unmatched. The V gene's germline CDR1 is SGHTA and CDR2 FQGTGA. DNA for the CDR3: TGTGCCAGCAGCCCGAATAGCGGGAATGAGCAGTTCTTC. Translated, it gives CASSPNSGNEQFF.

V is TRBV27 and J is TRBJ2-7; tentatively, D is TRBD1 or TRBD2 (6 bases each). Germline values: CDR1 MNHEY, CDR2 SMNVEV (reference sequence). The CDR3 is 16 residues long. Trimming removed 6 bases at V and 2 bases at J, with 20 bases between. CDR3 DNA sequence: TGTGCCAGCAGGGGGAGGAATAACAGGGATCCCTACGAGCAGTACTTC. This encodes CASRGRNNRDPYEQYF.

This chain uses TRBV12-5 with TRBJ1-2; D not certain. Germline lookup yields CDR1 LGHNT and CDR2 FRNRAP. V dropped 2 bases and J dropped 7 bases, with 11 bases sitting between them. There are 13 residues in the CDR3. CDR3 coding DNA: TGTGCTAGTGGTTTGAGCGGAGTTAGTGGCTACACCTTC. Translation: CASGLSGVSGYTF.

V is TRBV7-3 and J is TRBJ2-1, with 14 positions matching TRBD2. With V trimmed by 5 bases and J by 9 bases, 6 bases remained unmatched. The CDR3 spans 15 residues. The germline V gene has CDR1 SGHTA and CDR2 FQGTGA. The CDR3 is CASSDTGLAGAEQFF. The CDR3 bases are TGTGCCAGCAGCGACACGGGACTAGCGGGAGCTGAGCAGTTCTTC.

This clone turned up a few times. The V call is TRBV29-1, the J call TRBJ2-7; D possibly corresponds to TRBD2 (5 bases). The germline V and J ends were trimmed by 3 bases and 2 bases, with 8 bases remaining between them. Germline V lookup: CDR1 SQVTM, CDR2 ANQGSEA. This CDR3 is 12 amino acids long. The CDR3, as DNA: TGCAGCGTTGAGGGAGTGGCCTACGAGCAGTACTTC. Residues: CSVEGVAYEQYF.

The chain joins TRBV15 to TRBJ2-7, with unresolved D. Between the trimmed V and J ends, which lost 1 base and 6 bases, there was a span of 4 bases. CDR1 is LNHNV, CDR2 YYDKDF, per germline (reference sequence). The CDR3 is 11 residues long. The CDR3 loop is CATSRGSEQYF. CDR3 in DNA: TGTGCCACCAGCAGAGGATCCGAGCAGTACTTC.

The rearrangement links TRBV11-2 to TRBJ2-7, with 7 bases fitting TRBD1. The CDR3 runs 13 residues. Trimming at V came to 5 bases and at J to 5 bases, leaving 6 bases not matched to a gene. Germline-derived CDR1 and CDR2 are SGHAT and FQNNGV. DNA of the CDR3: TGTGCCAGCAGCCGTGACAGGGACAACGAGCAGTACTTC. As protein: CASSRDRDNEQYF.

This clone was seen many times. The V gene is TRBV5-4, the J gene TRBJ2-1, with 9 bases matching TRBD2. V was pared by 3 bases and J by 0 bases, with 13 bases of the junction left unmatched. Germline assignment: CDR1 SGHNT and CDR2 YYREEE (reference sequence). The CDR3 totals 19 residues. CDR3 in DNA: TGTGCCAGCAGCTATGATCGGTCTAGCGGGGTCAACTCCTACAATGAGCAGTTCTTC. It yields the protein CASSYDRSSGVNSYNEQFF.

The DNA of the CDR3 is TGTGCCAGCTCACCACCGGTGTCTGGGGCCAACGTCCTGACTTTC. As protein: CASSPPVSGANVLTF. The V and J genes are TRBV18 and TRBJ2-6; no firm D call. V gave up 0 bases and J gave up 1 base, with 4 bases separating them. The length of the CDR3 is 15 residues. Germline loops: CDR1 KGHSH, CDR2 LQKENI.

This rearrangement joins TRBV27 to TRBJ2-1; 8 bases match TRBD2. V lost 5 bases to trimming and J lost 7 bases; unmatched junction nucleotides: 10. Germline values: CDR1 MNHEY, CDR2 SMNVEV (reference sequence). The CDR3 totals 15 residues. The CDR3 DNA is TGTGCCAGCAGTGAGACCCCGGGAGGGGAAAATGAGCAGTTCTTC. This codes for CASSETPGGENEQFF.

The chain uses TRBV2 and TRBJ1-2; perhaps TRBD1 as D (6 bases). V was trimmed by 7 bases and J by 1 base, leaving 16 bases between them. CDR1 is SNHLY and CDR2 is FYNNEI in the germline V gene. The CDR3 covers 15 residues. CDR3 residues: CASTSTTGVNYGYTF. CDR3 bases: TGTGCCAGCACTTCGACGACAGGAGTTAACTATGGCTACACCTTC.

This clone has just one count. V gene TRBV13 combines with J gene TRBJ2-1; 8 nucleotides align to TRBD2. Germline loops: CDR1 PRHDT, CDR2 FYEKMQ (reference sequence). V lost 3 bases, J lost 12 bases, and 4 bases stayed unmatched. CDR3 length: 12 amino acids. The CDR3 DNA follows: TGTGCCAGCAGCTTGCGGGGGGCGCCGCAGTTCTTC. This translates into CASSLRGAPQFF.

This clone was seen a few times. V and J are TRBV30 and TRBJ2-7; a weak D match, TRBD2 (6 bases). CDR3 length: 15 amino acids. Germline V gives CDR1 GTSNPN, CDR2 SVGIG (reference sequence). The V and J ends lost 4 bases and 4 bases respectively, with 20 bases between them. In nucleotides, the CDR3 is TGTGCCTGGATTTCCGGGAGACGGGCTGGGTACGAGCAGTACTTC. Amino acids: CAWISGRRAGYEQYF.

This clone was recorded a few times. The J gene is TRBJ2-7, the V gene TRBV27; TRBD1 matches 9 bases. The CDR3 extends over 16 amino acids. The ends lost 5 bases at V and 0 bases at J; junction bases unmatched: 8. CDR1 and CDR2 (germline): MNHEY, SMNVEV (reference sequence). The CDR3 loop is CASSTDRGGRSYEQYF. As DNA, the CDR3 is TGTGCCAGCAGTACCGACAGGGGGGGTCGCTCCTACGAGCAGTACTTC.

The sample holds one count of this clone. This sequence joins TRBV2 and TRBJ2-7, with D hard to call. The germline V and J ends were trimmed by 3 bases and 1 base, with 7 bases remaining between them. The V gene's germline CDR1 is SNHLY and CDR2 FYNNEI. The CDR3 is 13 amino acids. The DNA of the CDR3 is TGTGCCAGCAGTGATAAGGGATCCTACGAGCAGTACTTC. Translated, it gives CASSDKGSYEQYF.

The chain links TRBV2 to TRBJ2-7; TRBD2 matches 10 bases. The V segment lost 5 bases and the J segment 0 bases; nucleotides outside the gene matches: 1. The germline gives CDR1 SNHLY, CDR2 FYNNEI. The length of the CDR3 is 14 residues. Written as DNA, the CDR3 is TGTGCCAGCAGTAGCGGGGGGGACTCCTACGAGCAGTACTTC. This codes for CASSSGGDSYEQYF.

The chain combines TRBV14 with TRBJ2-3, with unresolved D. The germline gives CDR1 SGHDN, CDR2 FVKESK. The CDR3 runs 14 residues. The V end was cut by 3 bases, the J end by 3 bases, with 10 bases between. CDR3: CASSHVQLTDTQYF. The DNA for the CDR3 is TGTGCCAGCAGCCACGTACAGCTTACAGATACGCAGTATTTT.

The chain recombines TRBV5-1 with TRBJ1-1, with TRBD1 identical over 8 bases. Germline V gene sequence: CDR1 SGHRS, CDR2 YFSETQ. V dropped 2 bases and J dropped 4; count of bases not matched to a gene: 4. The CDR3 runs 14 residues. CDR3 in amino acids: CASSFNRGSTEAFF. CDR3 bases: TGCGCCAGCAGCTTCAACAGGGGGAGCACTGAAGCTTTCTTT.

The chain carries TRBV4-1 and TRBJ1-5; 8 bases map to TRBD1. J lost 5 bases, V lost 0 bases, and 12 bases had no gene match. The germline gives CDR1 MGHRA, CDR2 YSYEKL. The length of the CDR3 is 18 residues. In DNA form, the CDR3 reads TGCGCCAGCAGCCAAGATAAATTCAGGGGGCACTTGGATCAGCCCCAGCATTTT. This encodes CASSQDKFRGHLDQPQHF.

J is TRBJ2-3 and V is TRBV11-1; 9 positions match TRBD2. The length of the CDR3 is 16 residues. V lost 0 bases and J lost 6; bases outside the gene matches: 7. Germline lookup yields CDR1 SGHAT and CDR2 FQDESV (reference sequence). The CDR3 DNA is TGTGCCAGCAGCTTAGCTAGCGGGAGTGGTTGGGATACGCAGTATTTT. As protein: CASSLASGSGWDTQYF.

The chain has TRBV27 and TRBJ2-2, with TRBD1 as a possible D gene (5 bases). This CDR3 has 15 amino acids. The V end lost 6 bases, the J end lost 0 bases, and 11 bases lay between the germline ends. From germline, CDR1 is MNHEY and CDR2 SMNVEV (reference sequence). The DNA of the CDR3 is TGTGCCAGCAGCGCCCGGACAACGAACACCGGGGAGCTGTTTTTT. Its translation is CASSARTTNTGELFF.

The chain is built from TRBV11-2 and TRBJ2-1; D is unclear. V gave up 5 bases and J gave up 12 bases, with 17 bases separating them. Germline V gene sequence: CDR1 SGHAT, CDR2 FQNNGV. The CDR3 is 13 amino acids. DNA for the CDR3: TGTGCCAGCAGCCCCACTGTTGGGAACGGGCAGTTCTTC. Translation gives CASSPTVGNGQFF.

This chain connects TRBV6-5 to TRBJ2-1; TRBD2 is a possible D gene (5 bases). Trimming removed 8 bases from V and 9 bases from J, with 11 bases in between. Germline values: CDR1 MNHEY, CDR2 SVGAGI. The CDR3 length is 11 residues. CDR3 nucleotides: TGTGCCAGCGCTAGCTCGGGTGAGCAGTTCTTC. It encodes CASASSGEQFF.

This chain's CDR3 is CASSLLGTGVTDTQYF. The DNA of the CDR3 is TGTGCCAGCAGTTTACTCGGGACAGGGGTAACAGATACGCAGTATTTT. The chain couples TRBV27 to TRBJ2-3; 10 nucleotides match TRBD1. CDR1 is MNHEY, CDR2 SMNVEV, per germline (reference sequence). Trimming took 2 bases from V and 3 from J; bases not matched to a gene: 5. This CDR3 region has 16 residues.

The chain combines TRBV15 with TRBJ2-3, with D perhaps TRBD1 (5 bases). V shed 1 base and J shed 10 bases, with 12 bases lying between them. Germline CDR1 reads LNHNV; CDR2 reads YYDKDF (reference sequence). This CDR3 is built from 13 residues. The CDR3 DNA reads TGTGCCACCAGCAGAGGACATGACAGAGCGCAGTATTTT. Translating it yields CATSRGHDRAQYF. Drawing the rest from reference TRBV15 and TRBJ2-3, the complete variable domain is DAMVIQNPRYQVTQFGKPVTLSCSQTLNHNVMYWYQQKSSQAPKLLFHYYDKDFNNEADTPDNFQSRRPNTSFCFLDIRSPGLGDTAMYLCATSRGHDRAQYFGPGTRLTVL.

This chain uses TRBV7-8 with TRBJ1-5; D ambiguous. Trimming cost V 8 bases and J 4 bases, with 9 bases left between them. Germline V lookup: CDR1 SGHVS, CDR2 FQNEAQ. The length of the CDR3 is 12 residues. As DNA, the CDR3 is TGTGCCAGCGGTCGAGGGAATCAGCCCCAGCATTTT. It encodes CASGRGNQPQHF.